A selection of T cell receptor beta chains follows, all from one sample in a study of T cell repertoires in cytomegalovirus infection. TCRdb re-analysed the reads in MiXCR, keeping a single row per CDR3 protein. The sample lists roughly 140,000 distinct CDR3 sequences; about 20% were seen once. The sample comprised PBMCs. The receptors shown here come from a human donor in good health (CMV status not recorded). Some clones in this sample may be carry-over from other donors' samples. Each CDR3 is given with its conserved first and last residue. A D gene is named only where the DNA matches it firmly. The listing skips clone size in some rows; elsewhere it reads once, few, many or a size class.

v_call	clone_size	j_call	d_call	cdr3_nt	cdr3_aa
TRBV24-1	-	TRBJ1-2	TRBD1	TGTGCCACCAGTGAACCCGGACAGGCCGGGGGCTACACCTTC	CATSEPGQAGGYTF
TRBV6-5	-	TRBJ2-1	-	TGTGCCAGCGCCTCCTCGAGGGATGAGCAGTTCTTC	CASASSRDEQFF
TRBV7-2	many	TRBJ2-3	TRBD2	TGTGCCAGCAGAGGCGGGGGGGCTACAGATACGCAGTATTTT	CASRGGGATDTQYF
TRBV7-3	many	TRBJ2-1	TRBD2	TGTGCCAGCAGCCCGTTGGGGGGGAAATCCTACAATGAGCAGTTCTTC	CASSPLGGKSYNEQFF
TRBV29-1	few	TRBJ1-1	-	TGCAGCGTTGAAGATTCAGCGGCGCCACAGGGTGCTTTCTTT	CSVEDSAAPQGAFF
TRBV7-9	-	TRBJ2-7	-	TGTGCCAGCAGCCGAGGGGAGTTCTACGAGCAGTACTTC	CASSRGEFYEQYF
TRBV28	-	TRBJ2-7	TRBD2	TGTGCCAGCAGTGGAATTAGCGGGAGTAGCTACGAGCAGTACTTC	CASSGISGSSYEQYF
TRBV28	-	TRBJ2-7	TRBD2	TGTGCCAGCAGTTTTGGTACTAGCGTTAATTACGAGCAGTACTTC	CASSFGTSVNYEQYF
TRBV7-3	few	TRBJ2-3	TRBD2	TGTGCCAGCAGCCTGACTAGCGGGAGTGGTACGCAGTATTTT	CASSLTSGSGTQYF
TRBV5-1	-	TRBJ1-4	-	TGCGCCAGCAGCTTGGTTGCAGGTCGATCAACTAATGAAAAACTGTTTTTT	CASSLVAGRSTNEKLFF
TRBV18	-	TRBJ1-4	-	TGTGCCAGCTCACCAGGAGGGTTCTCCGAAAAACTGTTTTTT	CASSPGGFSEKLFF
TRBV20-1	few	TRBJ2-5	TRBD2	TGCAGTGCCCGGCGGGGGCAAGAGACCCAGTACTTC	CSARRGQETQYF
TRBV12-3/TRBV12-4	few	TRBJ2-3	-	TGTGCCAGTTGCCCGACGGGGGCCACAGATACGCAGTATTTT	CASCPTGATDTQYF
TRBV7-2	-	TRBJ1-2	TRBD1	TGTGCCAGCAGCTTAGTCGGGACAGGGGGCGTTTATGGCTACACCTTC	CASSLVGTGGVYGYTF
TRBV28	few	TRBJ2-7	TRBD1	TGTGCCAGCAGTCAAACAGGGGTGTCCTACGAGCAGTACTTC	CASSQTGVSYEQYF
TRBV24-1	few	TRBJ2-2	-	TGTGCCACCAGTGATTTCGCCAGGGGTAACACCGGGGAGCTGTTTTTT	CATSDFARGNTGELFF
TRBV7-2	many	TRBJ1-5	-	TGTGCCAGCAGCCCAGGGGTTACTAGCAATCAGCCCCAGCATTTT	CASSPGVTSNQPQHF
TRBV10-3	-	TRBJ1-5	TRBD1	TGTGCCACCGCGGGGACAGGGGAATTCCGGAGCAATCAGCCCCAGCATTTT	CATAGTGEFRSNQPQHF
TRBV20-1	many	TRBJ2-6	TRBD1	TGCAGTGCAAGACAGGGCGGAGGGGCCAACGTCCTGACTTTC	CSARQGGGANVLTF
TRBV6-2/TRBV6-3	few	TRBJ1-5	-	TGTGCCAGCAGTTACGGCCCCGGACCTGGCTGGACAAGCAATCAGCCCCAGCATTTT	CASSYGPGPGWTSNQPQHF
TRBV29-1	-	TRBJ2-5	-	TGCAGCGTTGAAGAGGGGAAGACCCAGTACTTC	CSVEEGKTQYF
TRBV7-8	many	TRBJ1-3	-	TGTGCCAGCAGCCCGGGTTGGGGCTCTGGAAACACCATATATTTT	CASSPGWGSGNTIYF
TRBV18	few	TRBJ2-7	-	TGTGCCAGCTCACCATTTCCTAGCGCCTACGAGCAGTACTTC	CASSPFPSAYEQYF
TRBV7-2	-	TRBJ2-1	TRBD2	TGTGCCAGCACCGTCAAGCCGGGACTAGTCTCACATGAGCAGTTCTTC	CASTVKPGLVSHEQFF
TRBV10-3	-	TRBJ2-1	TRBD1	TGTGCCATCAGTGACCCTGGACAGGGCGAGCAGTTCTTC	CAISDPGQGEQFF
TRBV7-2	many	TRBJ2-3	TRBD2	TGTGCCAGCAGCTTAAGACTAGCTCTAGATACGCAGTATTTT	CASSLRLALDTQYF
TRBV9	-	TRBJ2-3	TRBD2	TGTGCCAGCAGCCCACGCGGGGGCGGGAGGGCCCGCGATACGCAGTATTTT	CASSPRGGGRARDTQYF
TRBV12-3/TRBV12-4	-	TRBJ2-7	-	TGTGCCAGCAGTCGGGAGGGGACAGGGTCCTACGAGCAGTACTTC	CASSREGTGSYEQYF